The next 21 T cell receptor beta chains were all read from a single sample in a study of blood T cell repertoires in COVID-19. Libraries were prepared by immunoSEQ multiplex PCR; TCRdb keeps only in-frame clonotypes and omits some of them. The table shows 250,000 to 300,000 clones, with around nine tenths occurring only once. What was sequenced was peripheral blood. The receptors shown here come from an older woman with acute or convalescent COVID-19.

In its sample, this clone was seen once. The chain joins TRBV11-3 to TRBJ2-1; 12 nucleotides match TRBD2. There are 16 residues in the CDR3. Trimming at V came to 4 bases and at J to 10 bases, leaving 11 bases not matched to a gene. The germline V gene encodes CDR1 SGHNT and CDR2 YENEEA. The CDR3 sequence is CASSSSTSGGVREQFF. The CDR3 DNA follows: TGTGCCAGCAGCTCCTCGACTAGCGGGGGCGTCAGGGAGCAGTTCTTC. The full variable domain, completed using reference TRBV11-3 and TRBJ2-1, is EAGVVQSPRYKIIEKKQPVAFWCNPISGHNTLYWYLQNLGQGPELLIRYENEEAVDDSQLPKDRFSAERLKGVDSTLKIQPAELGDSAVYLCASSSSTSGGVREQFFGPGTRLTVL.

The chain uses TRBV27 and TRBJ1-1; 7 bases align to TRBD1. Germline CDR1 and CDR2: MNHEY and SMNVEV (reference sequence). The CDR3 runs 15 residues. V shed 6 bases and J 4 bases; nucleotides not matched to a gene: 11. The CDR3 bases are TGTGCCAGCAGCCCAAGGGGGCCTGGCAGCACTGAAGCTTTCTTT. Encoded protein: CASSPRGPGSTEAFF.

V is TRBV29-1 and J is TRBJ2-7; D unresolved. Germline CDR1 reads SQVTM; CDR2 reads ANQGSEA. This CDR3 has 10 amino acids. The V gene lost 4 bases and the J gene lost 2 bases, with 3 bases spanning the gap. CDR3 coding DNA: TGCAGCGTTGTCGCCTACGAGCAGTACTTC. Encoded protein: CSVVAYEQYF.

The chain joins TRBV12-3 or TRBV12-4 to TRBJ2-2; a weak D match, TRBD2 (5 bases). V was pared by 6 bases and J by 8 bases, with 7 bases between. The CDR3 length is 11 residues. The CDR3 nucleotides read TGTGCCAGCAGCCCGGGAGGGGAGCTGTTTTTT. This translates into CASSPGGELFF.

The chain employs TRBV6-5 and TRBJ1-2, with D tentatively TRBD1 (5 bases). CDR1 is MNHEY, CDR2 SVGAGI, per germline. The CDR3 has 15 residues. With 6 bases removed from V and 4 bases from J, the gap between germline ends came to 18 bases. The CDR3 region is CASSVFQGEGYGYTF. In nucleotides, the CDR3 is TGTGCCAGCAGCGTATTTCAGGGTGAAGGCTATGGCTACACCTTC.

CDR3: CASSHGTPNTGELFF. CDR3 bases: TGCGCCAGCAGCCACGGGACACCGAACACCGGGGAGCTGTTTTTT. This chain joins TRBV5-1 and TRBJ2-2; D might be TRBD1 (6 bases). CDR1 is SGHRS, CDR2 YFSETQ, per germline. Deletions cut 4 bases from V and 0 bases from J, with 10 bases between. The CDR3 length is 15 residues. Looking up the rest from reference TRBV5-1 and TRBJ2-2 gives the full variable domain: KAGVTQTPRYLIKTRGQQVTLSCSPISGHRSVSWYQQTPGQGLQFLFEYFSETQRNKGNFPGRFSGRQFSNSRSEMNVSTLELGDSALYLCASSHGTPNTGELFFGEGSRLTVL.

The chain uses TRBV5-1 and TRBJ2-1, with 13 bases fitting TRBD2. The CDR3 covers 19 residues. After removal of 5 bases from V and 5 bases from J, the junction contained 16 bases not matched to a gene. Germline V gene lookup returns CDR1 SGHRS and CDR2 YFSETQ. CDR3 in amino acids: CASRSGLAGELGRNNEQFF. As DNA, the CDR3 is TGCGCCAGCAGATCCGGACTAGCGGGAGAATTGGGTCGAAACAATGAGCAGTTCTTC.

CDR3 loop: CASSSQPDNEQFF. In DNA, the CDR3 is TGTGCCAGCAGCTCCCAACCGGACAATGAGCAGTTCTTC. The chain has TRBV5-4 and TRBJ2-1; D remains ambiguous. CDR1 SGHNT and CDR2 YYREEE come from the germline V gene (reference sequence). Deletions cut 3 bases from V and 5 bases from J, with 9 bases between. This CDR3 is built from 13 residues.

The chain combines TRBV4-1 with TRBJ1-2; 10 nucleotides align to TRBD1. Unmatched junction bases numbered 5, after V lost 0 bases and J lost 4 bases. The CDR3 covers 16 residues. Looked up from germline, CDR1 is MGHRA and CDR2 is YSYEKL. The CDR3 protein is CASSQDGDRGGYGYTF. The CDR3 bases are TGCGCCAGCAGCCAAGATGGGGACAGGGGAGGCTATGGCTACACCTTC.

The count of this clone is one. This chain connects TRBV11-2 to TRBJ1-5; 7 positions agree with TRBD1. Germline CDR1 reads SGHAT; CDR2 reads FQNNGV. Losses at the gene ends were 0 bases for V and 9 bases for J; bases not matched to a gene: 2. This CDR3 comprises 13 residues. As DNA, the CDR3 is TGTGCCAGCAGCTTAGAGCGGACAGGGCCCCAGCATTTT. It is translated as CASSLERTGPQHF.

This sequence joins TRBV28 and TRBJ1-2; no clear D. Germline-derived CDR1 and CDR2 are MDHEN and SYDVKM. This CDR3 has 13 amino acids. The V end lost 10 bases, the J end lost 1 base, and 13 bases lay between the germline ends. For the CDR3, the DNA is TGTGCCACCTGGAGGGCAGATAACTATGGCTACACCTTC. Its protein is CATWRADNYGYTF.

This chain connects TRBV5-6 to TRBJ1-5; TRBD1 aligns across 10 bases. After removal of 0 bases from V and 3 bases from J, the junction contained 3 bases not matched to a gene. The germline gives CDR1 SGHDT, CDR2 YYEEEE. The CDR3 contains 16 residues. The CDR3 DNA reads TGTGCCAGCAGCTTGGAGGGACAGGGGATCAATCAGCCCCAGCATTTT. This translates into CASSLEGQGINQPQHF.

CDR3 DNA sequence: TGTGCCAGCAGCTTAGATCCGGCCAGGGCGAATGAAAAACTGTTTTTT. Its protein product is CASSLDPARANEKLFF. The chain carries TRBV11-2 and TRBJ1-4, with D perhaps matching TRBD1 (5 bases). V lost 0 bases and J lost 5, with 13 bases in between. Germline V lookup: CDR1 SGHAT, CDR2 FQNNGV. The CDR3 covers 16 residues.

This rearrangement joins TRBV7-9 to TRBJ1-5, with D unresolved. Trimming pared 0 bases from V and 4 bases from J, leaving 7 bases between. Germline CDR1 is SEHNR and CDR2 is FQNEAQ (reference sequence). The CDR3 extends over 14 amino acids. In nucleotides, the CDR3 is TGTGCCAGCAGCTTAGCCCCGGGGAATCAGCCCCAGCATTTT. This encodes CASSLAPGNQPQHF. Looking up the rest from reference TRBV7-9 and TRBJ1-5 gives the full variable domain: DTGVSQNPRHKITKRGQNVTFRCDPISEHNRLYWYRQTLGQGPEFLTYFQNEAQLEKSRLLSDRFSAERPKGSFSTLEIQRTEQGDSAMYLCASSLAPGNQPQHFGDGTRLSIL.

The sample holds a few counts of this clone. This sequence joins TRBV5-1 and TRBJ1-2, with D maybe TRBD1 (5 bases). V lost 7 bases and J 3 bases, leaving 22 bases between the germline ends. Germline loops: CDR1 SGHRS, CDR2 YFSETQ. The CDR3 runs 16 residues. CDR3: CASSTWETGGDYGYTF. The CDR3 bases are TGCGCCAGCTCAACCTGGGAGACCGGGGGAGACTATGGCTACACCTTC.

This clone was picked up one time. The chain combines TRBV28 with TRBJ2-1, with 9 nucleotides matching TRBD1. This CDR3 has 14 amino acids. V lost 8 bases and J lost 7; bases outside the gene matches: 9. Germline CDR1 reads MDHEN; CDR2 reads SYDVKM. CDR3 in DNA: TGTGCCAGCGTAGGGGGGACAGGGAAAAATGAGCAGTTCTTC. Its translation: CASVGGTGKNEQFF.

The genes are TRBV18 and TRBJ2-2; 9 positions agree with TRBD1. From germline, CDR1 is KGHSH and CDR2 LQKENI. With V trimmed by 8 bases and J by 6 bases, 7 bases remained unmatched. This CDR3 region has 14 residues. The CDR3 protein is CASTRDRAPGELFF. The DNA of the CDR3 is TGTGCCAGCACACGGGACAGGGCCCCCGGGGAGCTGTTTTTT.

The chain has TRBV7-9 and TRBJ1-5; D unclear. This CDR3 is built from 14 residues. The V gene lost 5 bases and the J gene lost 7 bases, with 15 bases spanning the gap. Germline CDR1 reads SEHNR; CDR2 reads FQNEAQ (reference sequence). Here the CDR3 reads CASSTAHELQPQHF. The CDR3 region has the DNA TGTGCCAGCAGCACCGCGCATGAACTGCAGCCCCAGCATTTT.

The rearrangement links TRBV2 to TRBJ2-7; 7 bases fit TRBD1. The junction had 11 bases not matched to a gene; V was cut back by 7 bases and J by 2 bases. Germline V gene data show CDR1 as SNHLY and CDR2 as FYNNEI. The CDR3 has 15 amino acids. DNA for the CDR3: TGTGCCAGCACCCCAGGGGGATCCCTTGCCTACGAGCAGTACTTC. Its translation is CASTPGGSLAYEQYF. The full variable domain, completed using reference TRBV2 and TRBJ2-7, is EPEVTQTPSHQVTQMGQEVILRCVPISNHLYFYWYRQILGQKVEFLVSFYNNEISEKSEIFDDQFSVERPDGSNFTLKIRSTKLEDSAMYFCASTPGGSLAYEQYFGPGTRLTVT.

The V call is TRBV7-3, the J call TRBJ2-2, with TRBD2 matching 10 bases. Germline V gives CDR1 SGHTA, CDR2 FQGTGA. The CDR3 totals 15 residues. Unmatched junction bases numbered 6, after V lost 5 bases and J lost 6 bases. The CDR3 region has the DNA TGTGCCAGCAGCGTTTCGGGACTAGCGTCCGGGGAGCTGTTTTTT. This encodes CASSVSGLASGELFF.

A single count supports this clone. This chain uses TRBV13 with TRBJ2-1, with TRBD1 matching over 8 bases. Per the germline V gene, CDR1 is PRHDT and CDR2 is FYEKMQ (reference sequence). V shed 5 bases and J 7 bases; nucleotides not matched to a gene: 10. The CDR3 consists of 15 residues. The CDR3 DNA reads TGTGCCAGCAGCCCAACGGACAGGGAATGGAATGAGCAGTTCTTC. Protein: CASSPTDREWNEQFF.